Below, 21 T cell receptor beta chains from the same sample are listed, as sequenced in a study of shared clonotypes between healthy human individuals. Positive CCR7 selection of CD45RO-negative cells yielded the naive CD8 cells, and terminally differentiated effector memory CD45RA+ cells were excluded. TCRdb's copy holds only in-frame clones and misses some; the assay was immunoSEQ multiplex PCR. The sample lists under 2,000,000 clones, about 95% occurring once. The sequenced material came from naive CD8+ T cells sorted from blood. The receptors shown here come from a man younger than 35 in good health.

V usage is TRBV4-1 and J usage is TRBJ2-7, with D unresolved. There are 16 residues in the CDR3. Per the germline V gene, CDR1 is MGHRA and CDR2 is YSYEKL. V lost 0 bases to trimming and J lost 0 bases, with 12 bases between them. The DNA for the CDR3 is TGCGCCAGCAGCCAAGATGATCCGCGGAGCTCCTACGAGCAGTACTTC. This encodes CASSQDDPRSSYEQYF.

This sequence joins TRBV7-9 and TRBJ2-7; D unresolved. V dropped 7 bases and J dropped 2 bases, with 18 bases sitting between them. The CDR3 length is 15 residues. The germline V gene has CDR1 SEHNR and CDR2 FQNEAQ (reference sequence). The CDR3 region is CASIPPGRLAYEQYF. The CDR3 bases are TGTGCCAGCATCCCCCCCGGCAGGTTGGCCTACGAGCAGTACTTC.

This chain joins TRBV19 and TRBJ1-2; 12 bases map to TRBD1. This CDR3 has 15 residues. V was clipped by 3 bases and J by 4 bases; unmatched bases: 3. Looked up from germline, CDR1 is LNHDA and CDR2 is SQIVND (reference sequence). CDR3 sequence: CASSMRDRGPYGYTF. CDR3 nucleotides: TGTGCCAGTAGTATGCGGGACAGGGGGCCCTATGGCTACACCTTC.

The sample holds a few counts of this clone. At one end, the junction sequence differs from germline, possibly due to a read error. Additional DNA sequences in this sample encode the identical CDR3. The CDR3, as DNA: TGTGCCAGCAGCCTAGCCCGCTACGAGCAGTACTTC. This encodes CASSLARYEQYF. The V and J genes are TRBV7-9 and TRBJ2-7; D is possibly TRBD2 (5 bases). The CDR3 runs 12 residues. Germline loops: CDR1 SEHNR, CDR2 FQNEAQ (reference sequence).

On this clone: Different DNA sequences within this sample yield the same CDR3. The V gene is TRBV4-1, the J gene TRBJ1-1; 7 bases align to TRBD1. This CDR3 is built from 14 residues. The junction had 4 bases not matched to a gene; V was cut back by 2 bases and J by 4 bases. Germline V gives CDR1 MGHRA, CDR2 YSYEKL. The CDR3 DNA reads as TGCGCCAGCAGCCAATTGACAGGGTCCACTGAAGCTTTCTTT. Protein product: CASSQLTGSTEAFF.

The chain couples TRBV14 to TRBJ1-4; D call uncertain. Trimming shortened V by 1 base and J by 5 bases, and 11 bases separated the two germline ends. The CDR3 loop spans 15 amino acids. Germline V CDR1 and CDR2: SGHDN, FVKESK. CDR3 in amino acids: CASSQGGRTNEKLFF. CDR3 in DNA: TGTGCCAGCAGCCAAGGAGGCAGGACGAATGAAAAACTGTTTTTT. Full variable domain (rest looked up from reference TRBV14 and TRBJ1-4): EAGVTQFPSHSVIEKGQTVTLRCDPISGHDNLYWYRRVMGKEIKFLLHFVKESKQDESGMPNNRFLAERTGGTYSTLKVQPAELEDSGVYFCASSQGGRTNEKLFFGSGTQLSVL.

J is TRBJ2-1 and V is TRBV27; 15 nucleotides match TRBD2. V lost 10 bases and J lost 7; bases outside the gene matches: 8. This CDR3 is 15 amino acids long. Germline V gives CDR1 MNHEY, CDR2 SMNVEV (reference sequence). The DNA for the CDR3 is TGTGCCACACTATACGGGACTAGCGGGAGGAATGAGCAGTTCTTC. Translation: CATLYGTSGRNEQFF.

The V and J genes are TRBV10-2 and TRBJ2-7; D call uncertain. Germline lookup yields CDR1 WSHSY and CDR2 SAAADI. CDR3 size: 13 residues. Trimming cost V 8 bases and J 2 bases, with 13 bases left between them. The CDR3 DNA reads TGCGCCAGCGCCGTGGACGGCCCCTACGAGCAGTACTTC. Translated: CASAVDGPYEQYF.

This clone occurred once. This chain links TRBV29-1 with TRBJ1-1; 7 nucleotides agree with TRBD1. CDR1 is SQVTM, CDR2 ANQGSEA, per germline. V shed 4 bases and J 3 bases; nucleotides not matched to a gene: 8. The CDR3 contains 14 residues. CDR3 in amino acids: CSVGLRGGDTEAFF. The CDR3, as DNA: TGCAGCGTTGGTTTGAGAGGGGGCGACACTGAAGCTTTCTTT.

The chain employs TRBV5-6 and TRBJ2-7; D remains unclear. The CDR3 contains 14 residues. V lost 4 bases and J lost 3, with 14 bases in between. Germline CDR1 reads SGHDT; CDR2 reads YYEEEE. CDR3 loop: CASSVGSEIYEQYF. The CDR3 DNA follows: TGTGCCAGCAGCGTCGGGTCAGAAATCTACGAGCAGTACTTC.

About this clone: One end of the junction is discordant with germline, which a read error may explain. The V call is TRBV7-2, the J call TRBJ1-2; maybe TRBD1 (6 bases). CDR1 SGHTA and CDR2 FQGNSA come from the germline V gene. The length of the CDR3 is 10 residues. This CDR3 reads CASSLVSGQF. CDR3 coding DNA: TGTGCCAGCAGCTTAGTGTCCGGACAGTTC.

This clone was picked up a small number of times. Distinct nucleotide sequences in the sample also encode this CDR3. The chain combines TRBV27 with TRBJ1-1; D not certain. V was pared by 5 bases and J by 0 bases, with 7 bases between. The length of the CDR3 is 13 residues. CDR1 and CDR2 from the germline V gene are MNHEY and SMNVEV (reference sequence). The CDR3: CASSPGMNTEAFF. Here the CDR3 DNA reads TGTGCCAGCAGTCCCGGTATGAACACTGAAGCTTTCTTT.

The rearrangement uses TRBV5-6 and TRBJ2-7, with a weak D call TRBD2 (6 bases). The CDR3 contains 14 residues. The germline V gene encodes CDR1 SGHDT and CDR2 YYEEEE. Trimming left V 0 bases short and J 6 bases short, with 13 bases between. The CDR3 DNA reads TGTGCCAGCAGCTTGGGTGGAGGGGCCGGCGAGCAGTACTTC. Its translation is CASSLGGGAGEQYF.

V gene TRBV10-1 combines with J gene TRBJ2-2, with 10 bases identical to TRBD1. CDR1 WNHNN and CDR2 SYGVQD come from the germline V gene (reference sequence). This CDR3 is 18 amino acids long. V lost 4 bases, J lost 4 bases, and 12 bases stayed unmatched. DNA of the CDR3: TGCGCCAGCAGTGTGGGACAGGGGACGGGCCCCGTCACCGGGGAGCTGTTTTTT. Translation gives CASSVGQGTGPVTGELFF.

The genes are TRBV27 and TRBJ1-2, with unresolved D. The CDR3 has 13 residues. Germline V gene sequence: CDR1 MNHEY, CDR2 SMNVEV (reference sequence). V lost 6 bases, J lost 6 bases, and 14 bases lay in between. Written as DNA, the CDR3 is TGTGCCAGCAGGCGGGGAGGGATCGATGGCTACACCTTC. It yields the protein CASRRGGIDGYTF.

This chain connects TRBV4-1 to TRBJ1-2; 7 bases are a match to TRBD1. Losses at the gene ends were 4 bases for V and 0 bases for J; bases not matched to a gene: 5. Germline V CDR1 and CDR2: MGHRA, YSYEKL. The CDR3 length is 15 residues. CDR3 DNA sequence: TGCGCCAGCAGCCCCAGGGGGGGAGCTAACTATGGCTACACCTTC. Its translation: CASSPRGGANYGYTF.

CDR3 DNA: TGCGCCAGCAGCCAGCCCGGGACAGGGTCCCACAATGAGCAGTTCTTC. Protein product: CASSQPGTGSHNEQFF. V and J are TRBV4-1 and TRBJ2-1; 9 nucleotides match TRBD1. Trimming cost V 3 bases and J 5 bases; bases outside gene matches: 8. This CDR3 has 16 residues. The germline gives CDR1 MGHRA, CDR2 YSYEKL.

This clone appeared once. The chain combines TRBV27 with TRBJ2-1; 11 bases match TRBD2. V shed 6 bases and J 5 bases; nucleotides not matched to a gene: 6. Germline values: CDR1 MNHEY, CDR2 SMNVEV (reference sequence). The CDR3 consists of 15 residues. Here the CDR3 DNA reads TGTGCCAGCAGCCGCCTGACTAGCGGGGACAATGAGCAGTTCTTC. The encoded protein is CASSRLTSGDNEQFF.

The chain couples TRBV10-1 to TRBJ2-2; D perhaps matches TRBD2 (6 bases). Germline values: CDR1 WNHNN, CDR2 SYGVQD (reference sequence). The CDR3 spans 16 residues. V was trimmed by 9 bases and J by 3 bases, leaving 20 bases between them. CDR3 region: CARTPITSSDTGELFF. As DNA, the CDR3 is TGCGCCAGGACCCCAATAACTAGCTCCGACACCGGGGAGCTGTTTTTT.

This sequence joins TRBV6-5 and TRBJ2-7, with a tentative D call TRBD1 (5 bases). Germline-derived CDR1 and CDR2 are MNHEY and SVGAGI. Trimming shortened V by 0 bases and J by 2 bases, and 11 bases separated the two germline ends. This CDR3 is built from 15 residues. For the CDR3, the DNA is TGTGCCAGCAGTTACTCAATCAGGGAAACCTACGAGCAGTACTTC. Protein product: CASSYSIRETYEQYF.

The rearrangement uses TRBV5-4 and TRBJ2-7; tentatively, D is TRBD1 or TRBD2 (6 bases each). The CDR3 has 15 residues. Germline V lookup: CDR1 SGHNT, CDR2 YYREEE (reference sequence). Trimming cost V 2 bases and J 6 bases, with 18 bases left between them. CDR3 coding DNA: TGTGCCAGCAGCTTAGCAGGGGCTGGAGGGATCGAGCAGTACTTC. As protein: CASSLAGAGGIEQYF.